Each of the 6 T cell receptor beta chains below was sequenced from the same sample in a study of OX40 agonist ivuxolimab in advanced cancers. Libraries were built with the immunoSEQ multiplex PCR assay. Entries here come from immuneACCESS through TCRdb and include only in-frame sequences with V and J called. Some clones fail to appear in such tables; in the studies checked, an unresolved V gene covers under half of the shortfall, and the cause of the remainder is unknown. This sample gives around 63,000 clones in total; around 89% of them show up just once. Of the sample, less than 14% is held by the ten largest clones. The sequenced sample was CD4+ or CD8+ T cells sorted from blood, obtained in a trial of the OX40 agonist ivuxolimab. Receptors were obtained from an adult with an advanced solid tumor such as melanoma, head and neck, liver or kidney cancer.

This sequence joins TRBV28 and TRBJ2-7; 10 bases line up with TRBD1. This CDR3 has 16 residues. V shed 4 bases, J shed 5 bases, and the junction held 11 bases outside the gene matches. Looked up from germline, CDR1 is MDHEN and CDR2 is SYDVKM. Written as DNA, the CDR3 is TGTGCCAGCAGTTCGGCGGTGACAGGGGGCTTGGACGAGCAGTACTTC. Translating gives CASSSAVTGGLDEQYF.

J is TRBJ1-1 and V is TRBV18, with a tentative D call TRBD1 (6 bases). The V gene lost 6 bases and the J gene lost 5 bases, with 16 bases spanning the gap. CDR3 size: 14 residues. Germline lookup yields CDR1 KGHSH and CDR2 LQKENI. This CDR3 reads CASSPQQGSTEAFF. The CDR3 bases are TGTGCCAGCTCGCCTCAACAGGGTTCTACTGAAGCTTTCTTT.

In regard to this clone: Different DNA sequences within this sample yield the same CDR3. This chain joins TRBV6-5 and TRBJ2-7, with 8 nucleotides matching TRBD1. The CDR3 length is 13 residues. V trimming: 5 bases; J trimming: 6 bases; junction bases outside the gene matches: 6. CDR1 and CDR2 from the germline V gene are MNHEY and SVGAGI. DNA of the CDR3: TGTGCCAGCAGTCAGGGACAGGCTATCGAGCAGTACTTC. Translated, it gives CASSQGQAIEQYF.

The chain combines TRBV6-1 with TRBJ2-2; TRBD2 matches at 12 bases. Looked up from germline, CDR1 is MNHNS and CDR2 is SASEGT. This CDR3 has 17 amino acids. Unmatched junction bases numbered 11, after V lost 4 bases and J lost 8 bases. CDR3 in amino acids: CASSGGLAGIRRGELFF. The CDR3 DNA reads TGTGCCAGCAGTGGCGGACTAGCGGGGATTAGAAGGGGGGAGCTGTTTTTT.

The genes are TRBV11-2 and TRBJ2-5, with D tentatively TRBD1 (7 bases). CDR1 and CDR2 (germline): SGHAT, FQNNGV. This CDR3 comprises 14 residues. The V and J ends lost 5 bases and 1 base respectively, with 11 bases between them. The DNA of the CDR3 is TGTGCCAGCAGCCGCGGGGACAGCCAAGAGACCCAGTACTTC. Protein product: CASSRGDSQETQYF.

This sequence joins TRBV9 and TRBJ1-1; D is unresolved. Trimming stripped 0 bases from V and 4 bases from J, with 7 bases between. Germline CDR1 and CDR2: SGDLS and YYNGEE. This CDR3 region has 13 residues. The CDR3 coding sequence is TGTGCCAGCAGCGTAGTTATGGGCACTGAAGCTTTCTTT. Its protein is CASSVVMGTEAFF.